This TCR beta chain was captured by sequencing in a study of blood T cells in healthy people across ages. Study-level findings and limits: Naive T cell percentage showed a strong correlation with TCR beta diversity. With age, beta diversity per million T cells declined roughly linearly, significantly by 40. Donors of long life had a larger count of naive CD4+ cells and greater diversity than aged donors.

With V trimmed by 2 bases and J by 7 bases, 10 bases remained unmatched. CDR3 length: 16 residues. The germline V gene encodes CDR1 SGHTA and CDR2 FQGNSA. Per sample, a minimum of 6 million PBMCs were isolated. A second roughly 6 to 12 cycle PCR used barcoded and J-beta primers. A single record per CDR3 protein comes from TCRdb applying MiXCR to the 5' RACE reads. The sample shows 1.5 million to 2 million distinct CDR3 sequences, around half of them seen only once. Regarding this clonotype: Antigen specificity is unknown.

Sequenced input: blood. The receptor was isolated from a middle-aged woman in good health. The gene calls are TRBV7-2 and TRBJ2-4; 8 positions agree with TRBD1. In nucleotides, the CDR3 is TGTGCCAGCAGCTTATACCAGGGGGCGAAGGCGAACATTCAGTACTTC. Its protein product is CASSLYQGAKANIQYF.